This TCR beta chain was sequenced for a study of T cells after yellow fever vaccination. Study-level findings and limits: The appearance of a small share of clonotypes in both CD4 and CD8 compartments was observed. A weaker secondary response peaked on day 5, the primary on day 15. Most primary-vaccination clones recurred post-booster (more than 95% CD4, over 70% CD8).

After removal of 1 base from V and 2 bases from J, the junction contained 5 bases not matched to a gene. The germline V gene has CDR1 LGHDT and CDR2 YNNKEL (reference sequence). CDR3 size: 17 residues. Concerning this clonotype itself: What it binds is not known.

TCRdb re-called the 5' RACE reads with MiXCR, one entry per CDR3 protein. The sample includes 500,000 to 700,000 distinct CDR3 sequences, about a fifth of them seen just once. The J gene is TRBJ2-3, the V gene TRBV3-1; TRBD2 aligns across 11 bases. The sequencing used PBMCs, collected 15 days after the yellow fever booster vaccination. The source is a man aged 25-40 years who received the YFV17D yellow fever vaccine. The CDR3, as DNA: TGTGCCAGCAGCCAAGTGTTTAGCGGGAGGGACACAGATACGCAGTATTTT. Amino acids: CASSQVFSGRDTDTQYF.